These 12 T cell receptor beta chains were sequenced from one sample in a study of shared clonotypes between healthy human individuals. TCRdb keeps only in-frame clones here, not all; method: immunoSEQ multiplex PCR. The sample yields more than 2 million clones, approximately 94% seen once. Material for sequencing was naive CD4+ T cells sorted from blood. Subset described: CD45RA+ positively selected. All receptors come from a man between 18 and 29 years old in good health.

The chain joins TRBV5-4 to TRBJ1-6; no reliable D call. The CDR3 spans 18 residues. Trimming removed 1 base from V and 0 bases from J, with 14 bases in between. Looked up from germline, CDR1 is SGHNT and CDR2 is YYREEE (reference sequence). The CDR3 DNA reads TGTGCCAGCAGCTTGCAGGCCTCCAGGCGCTCCTATAATTCACCCCTCCACTTT. Translation gives CASSLQASRRSYNSPLHF.

This clone was seen only a few times. The rearrangement joins TRBV19 to TRBJ1-6; D perhaps matches TRBD1 (6 bases). Germline V gives CDR1 LNHDA, CDR2 SQIVND (reference sequence). V lost 6 bases to trimming and J lost 0 bases, with 18 bases between them. The CDR3 runs to 18 residues. CDR3 protein: CASSSGGALSSYNSPLHF. The CDR3, as DNA: TGTGCCAGTAGCTCCGGGGGCGCGTTGAGCTCCTATAATTCACCCCTCCACTTT. The full variable domain, completed using reference TRBV19 and TRBJ1-6, is DGGITQSPKYLFRKEGQNVTLSCEQNLNHDAMYWYRQDPGQGLRLIYYSQIVNDFQKGDIAEGYSVSREKKESFPLTVTSAQKNPTAFYLCASSSGGALSSYNSPLHFGNGTRLTVT.

As for this clone: This specimen includes other DNA sequences encoding the same CDR3. The rearrangement joins TRBV11-2 to TRBJ2-7; perhaps D is TRBD1 or TRBD2 (6 bases each). V was clipped by 0 bases and J by 2 bases, with 8 bases between them. From germline, CDR1 is SGHAT and CDR2 FQNNGV. The CDR3 spans 14 residues. The CDR3 sequence is CASSLDRGPYEQYF. The CDR3 bases are TGTGCCAGCAGCTTAGATCGGGGGCCCTACGAGCAGTACTTC. Full variable domain (remainder filled in from reference TRBV11-2 and TRBJ2-7): EAGVAQSPRYKIIEKRQSVAFWCNPISGHATLYWYQQILGQGPKLLIQFQNNGVVDDSQLPKDRFSAERLKGVDSTLKIQPAKLEDSAVYLCASSLDRGPYEQYFGPGTRLTVT.

This rearrangement joins TRBV4-3 to TRBJ2-1, with TRBD1 matching over 10 bases. This CDR3 contains 18 residues. J lost 4 bases, V lost 3 bases, and 12 bases had no gene match. Germline V gene sequence: CDR1 LGHNA, CDR2 YSLEER. CDR3 region: CASSHPQTGTGVYNEQFF. In nucleotides, the CDR3 is TGCGCCAGCAGCCACCCCCAGACGGGGACAGGGGTATACAATGAGCAGTTCTTC.

The chain carries TRBV2 and TRBJ2-7; no firm D call. Germline CDR1 reads SNHLY; CDR2 reads FYNNEI. This CDR3 spans 11 amino acids. Trimming removed 4 bases from V and 7 bases from J, with 8 bases in between. CDR3 nucleotide sequence: TGTGCCAGCAGTGTTCTGGATGAGCAGTACTTC. Translation gives CASSVLDEQYF.

The gene calls are TRBV6-6 and TRBJ2-7, with D possibly TRBD2 on 6 matching bases. This CDR3 is built from 13 residues. Trimming removed 3 bases at V and 5 bases at J, with 11 bases between. The germline CDR1 and CDR2 sequences are MNHNY and SVGAGI (reference sequence). The CDR3 DNA sequence: TGTGCCAGCAGTTATGCGACTAGTAACGAGCAGTACTTC. It is translated as CASSYATSNEQYF.

This clone was observed once. This chain uses TRBV9 with TRBJ2-4; no reliable D call. Germline assignment: CDR1 SGDLS and CDR2 YYNGEE. Trimming shortened V by 3 bases and J by 0 bases, and 13 bases separated the two germline ends. The CDR3 spans 16 residues. Written as DNA, the CDR3 is TGTGCCAGCAGCGGACGCGCCACTTTAGCCAAAAACATTCAGTACTTC. Translated: CASSGRATLAKNIQYF.

A word on this clone: This sample also contains other DNA sequences that code for the same CDR3. The chain carries TRBV30 and TRBJ1-5, with a tentative D call TRBD1 (6 bases). The germline V gene encodes CDR1 GTSNPN and CDR2 SVGIG (reference sequence). Between the trimmed V and J ends, which lost 1 base and 4 bases, there was a span of 8 bases. The CDR3 spans 13 residues. In nucleotides, the CDR3 is TGTGCCTGGAGTGAACAGGGTAATCAGCCCCAGCATTTT. It translates to CAWSEQGNQPQHF. The variable domain in full, with the rest retrieved from reference TRBV30 and TRBJ1-5, is SQTIHQWPATLVQPVGSPLSLECTVEGTSNPNLYWYRQAAGRGLQLLFYSVGIGQISSEVPQNLSASRPQDRQFILSSKKLLLSDSGFYLCAWSEQGNQPQHFGDGTRLSIL.

The rearrangement joins TRBV5-4 to TRBJ1-6; tentative D call: TRBD1 (5 bases). CDR3 size: 19 residues. Germline CDR1 SGHNT, CDR2 YYREEE (reference sequence). Trimming stripped 0 bases from V and 0 bases from J, with 16 bases between. In DNA, the CDR3 is TGTGCCAGCAGCTTGGCCTCAGGGCCTGTAGGCTCCTATAATTCACCCCTCCACTTT. This sequence encodes CASSLASGPVGSYNSPLHF.

DNA of the CDR3: TGTGCCATCGGAGGGACGGGACGGCACACAGATACGCAGTATTTT. Its protein is CAIGGTGRHTDTQYF. The V and J genes are TRBV10-3 and TRBJ2-3; maybe TRBD2 (6 bases). Germline V lookup: CDR1 ENHRY, CDR2 SYGVKD. The V end was cut by 8 bases, the J end by 2 bases, with 17 bases between. CDR3 length equals 15 residues.

The rearrangement uses TRBV19 and TRBJ2-2; D remains ambiguous. Germline CDR1 LNHDA, CDR2 SQIVND (reference sequence). Trimming removed 4 bases from V and 1 base from J, with 7 bases in between. This CDR3 region has 14 residues. The CDR3 DNA reads as TGTGCCAGTAGTACTTGGGGGAACACCGGGGAGCTGTTTTTT. Translating it yields CASSTWGNTGELFF.

The J gene is TRBJ1-2, the V gene TRBV28; no clear D. Trimming took off 4 bases at V and 4 bases at J, with 19 bases between the two ends. This CDR3 has 16 amino acids. CDR1 is MDHEN, CDR2 SYDVKM, per germline. The CDR3 sequence: CASSSSTHLQSYGYTF. The CDR3 DNA reads as TGTGCCAGCAGTTCAAGCACCCATCTGCAGAGCTATGGCTACACCTTC.